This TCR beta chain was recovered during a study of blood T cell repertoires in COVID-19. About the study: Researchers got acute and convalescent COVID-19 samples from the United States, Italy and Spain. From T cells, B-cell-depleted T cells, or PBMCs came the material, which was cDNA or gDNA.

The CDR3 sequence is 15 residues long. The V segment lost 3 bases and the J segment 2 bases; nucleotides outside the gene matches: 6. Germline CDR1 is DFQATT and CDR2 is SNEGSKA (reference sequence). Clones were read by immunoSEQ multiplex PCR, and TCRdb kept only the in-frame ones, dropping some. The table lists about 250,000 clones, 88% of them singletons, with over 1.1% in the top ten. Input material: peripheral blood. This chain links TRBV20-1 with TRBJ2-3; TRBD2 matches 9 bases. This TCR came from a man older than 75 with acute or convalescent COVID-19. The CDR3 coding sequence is TGCAGTGCTAGTAGCGGGGGCTCATTCACAGATACGCAGTATTTT. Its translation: CSASSGGSFTDTQYF.